The T cell receptor (beta chain) described here comes from a study of cytomegalovirus exposure and HLA in healthy donors. Study-level background: Around 85 million unique TCR sequences came from HLA-typed donors in an early release. Points from the study as a whole: There were some public TCRs occurring in many donors, but most TCR sequences were rare. A later analysis linked around 15,000 TCR beta sequences to HLA alleles at 0.05 false discovery rate.

The CDR3 spans 15 residues. V lost 2 bases and J lost 4; bases outside the gene matches: 5. Germline assignment: CDR1 MDHEN and CDR2 SYDVKM. 60 Vbeta and 13 Jbeta primers were used in PCR. The assay was immunoSEQ multiplex PCR, and TCRdb's table has in-frame clones only and misses some. The sample contains 78,000 or so clones, 62% of which appear only once. This clone turned up a few times. Its antigen is not known. Other nucleotide sequences from this sample produce the same CDR3. The sample was PBMCs. This chain links TRBV28 with TRBJ1-5; TRBD1 agrees at 7 bases. This TCR was recovered from a male donor in good health and CMV-seropositive. In DNA, the CDR3 is TGTGCCAGCAGTTTAGGGCAGGGGGGAAATCAGCCCCAGCATTTT. Its protein is CASSLGQGGNQPQHF.